A selection of T cell receptor beta chains follows, all from one sample in a study of T cell changes during pregnancy in multiple sclerosis. Sequencing was performed with immunoSEQ multiplex PCR; in TCRdb, only in-frame clones are kept and a portion is missing. The sample consists of under 50,000 clones, around 90% of them appearing once. This specimen was peripheral blood, taken in the first trimester of pregnancy. The source of these receptors is a female donor in good health, enrolled as a control in a pregnancy study. Both conserved end residues are part of each CDR3.

j_gene | v_gene | CDR3aa
TRBJ2-1 | TRBV4-2 | CASSQTRGEARDEQFF
TRBJ1-2 | TRBV6-5 | CASSKDRGGFYGYTF
TRBJ2-1 | TRBV10-1 | CASSEGLAGGNEQFF
TRBJ2-6 | TRBV18 | CASSAGGGALTGANVLTF
TRBJ1-6 | TRBV4-1 | CASSQERNNSPLHF
TRBJ2-1 | TRBV27 | CASSLSAGNRGNEQFF
TRBJ2-3 | TRBV21-1 | CASSPTRKRGGTDTQYF
TRBJ2-1 | TRBV18 | CASSPRLAGGLGLGDEQFF
TRBJ2-3 | TRBV29-1 | CSVRGSTGASTDTQYF
TRBJ1-2 | TRBV5-6 | CASSGQNLYGYTF
TRBJ1-4 | TRBV14 | CASSQQTGDREKANEKLFF
TRBJ1-6 | TRBV27 | CASSLLGSSYNSPLHF
TRBJ2-1 | TRBV4-2 | CASSQWIERETPHNEQFF
TRBJ2-1 | TRBV5-1 | CASSTRMLQGAGNEQFF
TRBJ2-2 | TRBV7-9 | CASSSTGPHTGELFF
TRBJ2-3 | TRBV6-1 | CASSEGAGVTDTQYF
TRBJ2-2 | TRBV7-9 | CASSLRDSLTGELFF
TRBJ2-5 | TRBV28 | CASGGDRAETQYF
TRBJ2-7 | TRBV11-2 | CASSLESAGVTYEQYF
TRBJ2-6 | TRBV7-2 | CASSLIPGQLSGANVLTF
TRBJ2-5 | TRBV2 | CASSERGLYQETQYF
TRBJ2-1 | TRBV7-2 | CASSLTSGRSEQFF
TRBJ2-1 | TRBV28 | CASISWKLADHAEEQFF
TRBJ1-3 | TRBV18 | CASSPIRESGNTIYF
TRBJ1-4 | TRBV5-6 | CASSFGGSEKLFF
TRBJ1-5 | TRBV11-2 | CASSRTGDGNQPQHF
TRBJ1-5 | TRBV18 | CASSPAEGMPAPQHF
TRBJ2-3 | TRBV9 | CASSFGTSGGTDTQYF
TRBJ2-3 | TRBV7-9 | CASSGTSLADTQYF
TRBJ2-7 | TRBV30 | CAWRLGTSGRVYEQYF
TRBJ1-2 | TRBV27 | CASSYGANYGYTF
TRBJ1-1 | TRBV5-1 | CASSSVGGTGSNSFF
TRBJ1-1 | TRBV5-4 | CASSLDSGQGAPRAEAFF
TRBJ2-6 | TRBV19 | CASSTVTGGNGANVLTF
TRBJ1-1 | TRBV19 | CARPGGCTEAFF
TRBJ2-7 | TRBV7-8 | CASSRASASYEQYF
TRBJ1-6 | TRBV27 | CASSSMSLGARNSPLHF
TRBJ2-1 | TRBV14 | CASTRGLGYNEQFF
TRBJ2-7 | TRBV18 | CASSPRTGGEQYF
TRBJ1-5 | TRBV28 | CATLRQVSNQPQHF
TRBJ2-3 | TRBV2 | CASMGLAITDTQYF
TRBJ1-1 | TRBV29-1 | CSVVTSIAEAFF
TRBJ2-3 | TRBV13 | CASSLGGGRLTTDTQYF
TRBJ2-1 | TRBV19 | CASSSGGGGEQFF
TRBJ1-2 | TRBV7-8 | CASSPGYSSNYGYTF
TRBJ1-3 | TRBV28 | CASSFHTGVSGNTIYF
TRBJ1-6 | TRBV5-1 | CASSLGDSWVNSPLHF
TRBJ1-2 | TRBV7-3 | CASSSPRAGGVGYGYTF
TRBJ1-3 | TRBV14 | CASSQRTGNTIYF
TRBJ2-3 | TRBV28 | CASRRQGADTQYF
TRBJ2-7 | TRBV27 | CASSRGGGLREQYF
TRBJ2-7 | TRBV2 | CASRLGTPDYEQYF
TRBJ1-4 | TRBV7-9 | CASTSFSGAVNEKLFF
TRBJ1-3 | TRBV27 | CASSFKGLAGNTIYF
TRBJ1-6 | TRBV30 | CAWSARGGNSPLHF
TRBJ2-7 | TRBV19 | CASSKRSGGDSYEQYF
TRBJ1-2 | TRBV18 | CAAGGGWSSGYTF
TRBJ1-1 | TRBV4-1 | CASSQEGAGNLNTEAFF
TRBJ1-6 | TRBV9 | CASSVMQGNSPLHF
TRBJ1-2 | TRBV27 | CASSATGYGYTF